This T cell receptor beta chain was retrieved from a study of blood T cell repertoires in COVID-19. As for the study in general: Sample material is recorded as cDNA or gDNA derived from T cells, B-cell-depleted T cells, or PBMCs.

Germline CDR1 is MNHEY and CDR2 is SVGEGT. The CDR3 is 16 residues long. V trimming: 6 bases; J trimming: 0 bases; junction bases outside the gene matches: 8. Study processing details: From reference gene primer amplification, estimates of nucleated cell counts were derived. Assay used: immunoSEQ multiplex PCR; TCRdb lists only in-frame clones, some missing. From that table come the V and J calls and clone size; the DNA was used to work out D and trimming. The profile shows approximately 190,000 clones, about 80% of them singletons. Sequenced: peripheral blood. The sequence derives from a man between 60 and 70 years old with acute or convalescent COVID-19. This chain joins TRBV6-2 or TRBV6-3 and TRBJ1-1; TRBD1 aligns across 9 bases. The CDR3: CASSDGQGSLNTEAFF. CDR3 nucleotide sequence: TGTGCCAGCAGCGACGGACAGGGGAGTTTGAACACTGAAGCTTTCTTT.